One T cell receptor (beta chain) is described in this entry. TCRdb's table, derived via immunoSEQ multiplex PCR, lists solely in-frame clones and lacks some. The table shows 150,000 to 200,000 clones, with about 80% occurring only once. These data belong to a study of blood T cell repertoires in COVID-19. For the study at large: Samples of COVID-19 (acute and convalescent) were obtained from the United States, Italy and Spain.

The germline CDR1 and CDR2 sequences are SGDLS and YYNGEE. V was pared by 4 bases and J by 0 bases, with 9 bases between. The CDR3 consists of 14 residues. Specimen: peripheral blood. The rearrangement uses TRBV9 and TRBJ2-3; TRBD1 is a possible D gene (6 bases). This sequence was found in an elderly woman with acute or convalescent COVID-19. CDR3 sequence: CASSQGWSTDTQYF. The CDR3 coding sequence is TGTGCCAGCAGCCAGGGGTGGAGCACAGATACGCAGTATTTT.